This T cell receptor (beta chain) was sequenced during a study of blood T cells in healthy people across ages. The CDR3 covers 15 residues. From germline, CDR1 is MGHRA and CDR2 YSYEKL. V lost 1 base and J lost 1, with 5 bases in between. Healthy individuals of Caucasian origin from Russia, aged about 6 to 100, served as donors. The authors ran a second PCR of about 6 to 11 cycles using a sample-barcoded 5' primer and a J-beta primer mix. Through a template-switch adaptor with 12 random nucleotides, each cDNA molecule received a tag. Each CDR3 protein gets one entry after TCRdb re-called the 5' RACE reads with MiXCR. Of 1.2 million to 1.5 million distinct CDR3 sequences detected, approximately 63% appear once; the ten largest clones hold over 5.5%. General study points: There were more naive CD4+ cells and higher diversity in long-lived donors than in aged donors. For the donors, CMV status was unknown and possibly confounded expanded clonotype changes.

The table lists this clonotype with many counts. Antigen specificity is unknown. This receptor was taken from a young man in good health. Sequenced: blood. The rearrangement joins TRBV4-1 to TRBJ2-6; D unresolved. CDR3 bases: TGCGCCAGCAGCCAAGCAGGTTCTGGGGCCAACGTCCTGACTTTC. Translation gives CASSQAGSGANVLTF.